This T cell receptor beta chain was captured in a study of T cell repertoires in cytomegalovirus infection. About the study: The authors relied on CMV epitopes, both recently identified HLA-C-restricted and well-studied HLA-B-restricted. Shared public TCR beta signatures pointed to both CMV infection and a matching HLA type. Study outcomes and limitations: Carriers of CMV and the relevant HLA type were discriminated by public TCR beta frequency. Across the ex vivo response, the dominant clonotypes were HLA-C-restricted CMV-specific TCR beta clonotypes.

The CDR3 is 20 amino acids. Germline V CDR1 and CDR2: SGHVS, FNYEAQ. The J segment lost 1 base and the V segment lost 4 bases, leaving 15 bases of the junction unmatched. This clonotype was seen ten or more times. Antigen unknown. TCRdb re-analysed the reads in MiXCR, keeping a single row per CDR3 protein. This table has 20,000 to 30,000 distinct CDR3 sequences, 22% appearing once. The receptor was isolated from a human donor in good health (CMV status not recorded). Some clones in this sample may be carry-over from other donors' samples. The chain carries TRBV7-6 and TRBJ2-1, with 11 bases lining up with TRBD1. The sample was CD8+ T cells from cultured PBMCs, taken from culture after CMV antigen stimulation. The CDR3 protein is CASSSTAITGTGGSYNEQFF. The CDR3 DNA reads as TGTGCCAGCAGCTCCACGGCAATTACCGGGACAGGGGGGTCCTACAATGAGCAGTTCTTC.